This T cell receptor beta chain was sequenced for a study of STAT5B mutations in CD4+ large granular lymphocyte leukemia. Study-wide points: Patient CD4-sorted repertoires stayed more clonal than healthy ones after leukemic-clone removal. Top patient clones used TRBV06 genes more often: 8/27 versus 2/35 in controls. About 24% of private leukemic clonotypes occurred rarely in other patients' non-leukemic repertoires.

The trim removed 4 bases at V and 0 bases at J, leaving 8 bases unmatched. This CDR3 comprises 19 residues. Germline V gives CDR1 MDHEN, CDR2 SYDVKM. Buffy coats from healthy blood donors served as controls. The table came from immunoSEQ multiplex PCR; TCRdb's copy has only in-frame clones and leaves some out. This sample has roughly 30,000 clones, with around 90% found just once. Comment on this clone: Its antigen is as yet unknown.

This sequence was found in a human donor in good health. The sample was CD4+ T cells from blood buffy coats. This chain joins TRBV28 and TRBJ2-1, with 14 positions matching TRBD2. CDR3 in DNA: TGTGCCAGCAGTTCGGGACTAGCGGGAGCGGGAATCTCCTACAATGAGCAGTTCTTC. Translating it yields CASSSGLAGAGISYNEQFF.